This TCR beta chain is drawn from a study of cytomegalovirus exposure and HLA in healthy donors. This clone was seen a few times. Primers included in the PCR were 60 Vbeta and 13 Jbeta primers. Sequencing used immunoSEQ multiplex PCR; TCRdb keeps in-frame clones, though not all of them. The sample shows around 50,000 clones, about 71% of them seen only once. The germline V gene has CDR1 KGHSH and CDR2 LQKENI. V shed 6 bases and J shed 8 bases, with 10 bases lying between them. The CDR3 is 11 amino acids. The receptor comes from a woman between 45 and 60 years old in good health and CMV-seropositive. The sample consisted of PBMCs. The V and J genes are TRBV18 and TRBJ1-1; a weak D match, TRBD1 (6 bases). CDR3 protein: CASSRTEEAFF. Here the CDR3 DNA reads TGTGCCAGCTCGAGGACAGAAGAAGCTTTCTTT.